These 14 T cell receptor beta chains originate from one sample sequenced in a study of blood T cells in healthy people across ages. A second about 6 to 12 cycle PCR used barcoded and J-beta primers. TCRdb re-called the 5' RACE reads through MiXCR, storing one row per CDR3 protein. The repertoire consists of some 1.5 million distinct CDR3 sequences, with about 30% occurring once and the leading ten covering 7.7%. Sequencing used blood. These receptors all come from a woman in her twenties or thirties in good health.

This clonotype appeared a few times. The chain joins TRBV5-1 to TRBJ1-1; no firm D call. Trimming removed 6 bases at V and 0 bases at J, with 6 bases between. Looked up from germline, CDR1 is SGHRS and CDR2 is YFSETQ. This CDR3 spans 12 amino acids. CDR3 amino acids: CASKIMNTEAFF. As DNA, the CDR3 is TGCGCCAGCAAAATAATGAACACTGAAGCTTTCTTT.

The V and J genes are TRBV28 and TRBJ2-7, with 8 bases matching TRBD2. With V trimmed by 5 bases and J by 2 bases, 5 bases remained unmatched. The germline V gene has CDR1 MDHEN and CDR2 SYDVKM. The CDR3 loop spans 14 amino acids. In nucleotides, the CDR3 is TGTGCCAGCAGTACCACGGGAGGGACCTACGAGCAGTACTTC. This codes for CASSTTGGTYEQYF.

The CDR3 is CSARGGSGNKNIQYF. The CDR3 nucleotides read TGCAGTGCTAGAGGGGGGAGCGGGAACAAAAACATTCAGTACTTC. V gene TRBV20-1 combines with J gene TRBJ2-4; 7 nucleotides line up with TRBD2. Looked up from germline, CDR1 is DFQATT and CDR2 is SNEGSKA (reference sequence). V lost 1 base, J lost 3 bases, and 6 bases stayed unmatched. The CDR3 is 15 residues long.

This clonotype was found a few times. The chain carries TRBV2 and TRBJ2-1, with a tentative D call TRBD2 (5 bases). The CDR3 has 10 residues. V gave up 6 bases and J gave up 10 bases, with 7 bases separating them. Germline V gives CDR1 SNHLY, CDR2 FYNNEI. CDR3 protein: CASREVEQFF. In DNA, the CDR3 is TGTGCCAGCAGGGAGGTGGAGCAGTTCTTC.

This clonotype has just a few counts. This chain links TRBV27 with TRBJ2-3; TRBD2 matches at 7 bases. After removal of 5 bases from V and 5 bases from J, the junction contained 13 bases not matched to a gene. The CDR3 is made up of 16 amino acids. Per the germline V gene, CDR1 is MNHEY and CDR2 is SMNVEV (reference sequence). DNA for the CDR3: TGTGCCAGCAGTGCCACATACGGGGGGTCTTTAGATACGCAGTATTTT. It is translated as CASSATYGGSLDTQYF.

With respect to this clonotype: A read error may account for a junction end that differs from germline. The rearrangement joins TRBV7-2 to TRBJ1-2; D unresolved. CDR1 is SGHTA, CDR2 FQGNSA, per germline. This CDR3 is 15 amino acids long. In DNA form, the CDR3 reads TGTGCCAGCAGCTTAATACGACCGGGAACCTATGGCCACACCTTC. It specifies CASSLIRPGTYGHTF.

This clonotype occurred a few times. This may be a read error, as it is one base from a much larger clone. V and J are TRBV29-1 and TRBJ2-5; D gene uncertain. Germline V gives CDR1 SQVTM, CDR2 ANQGSEA. The V and J ends lost 4 bases and 5 bases respectively, with 8 bases between them. This CDR3 has 11 amino acids. CDR3 coding DNA: TGCAGCGTTGGGGGTTGCGAGACCCAGTACTTC. Its translation is CSVGGCETQYF.

This clonotype was counted only a few times. The V gene is TRBV20-1, the J gene TRBJ2-3; D perhaps matches TRBD2 (5 bases). This CDR3 is 16 amino acids long. The V gene's germline CDR1 is DFQATT and CDR2 SNEGSKA (reference sequence). V shed 0 bases and J shed 5 bases, with 18 bases lying between them. This chain's CDR3 is CSARDWAGEIEDTQYF. CDR3 nucleotide sequence: TGCAGTGCTAGAGATTGGGCCGGGGAAATTGAAGATACGCAGTATTTT.

This clonotype was recorded many times. The chain carries TRBV6-6 and TRBJ2-7; 9 positions agree with TRBD1. Germline V gene lookup returns CDR1 MNHNY and CDR2 SVGAGI (reference sequence). V lost 5 bases and J lost 4; bases outside the gene matches: 9. The CDR3 length is 15 residues. CDR3 DNA sequence: TGTGCCAGCAGTCGCACAGGGGGCGGATTTTACGAGCAGTACTTC. Translated, it gives CASSRTGGGFYEQYF.

This sequence joins TRBV20-1 and TRBJ2-7; D is perhaps TRBD2 (5 bases). Germline V gives CDR1 DFQATT, CDR2 SNEGSKA (reference sequence). V lost 3 bases and J lost 7, with 19 bases in between. The CDR3 consists of 14 residues. CDR3 sequence reads: CSARGRPPGDEQYF. The CDR3 DNA sequence: TGCAGTGCTAGGGGAAGGCCTCCCGGGGATGAGCAGTACTTC.

The chain employs TRBV7-2 and TRBJ2-1, with TRBD2 matching over 13 bases. The J call is in doubt because the DNA end fits TRBJ2-7 better. The V gene's germline CDR1 is SGHTA and CDR2 FQGNSA. The CDR3 covers 19 residues. CDR3 protein: CASSLLGTSGANSYNEQYF. The CDR3 DNA follows: TGTGCCAGCAGCCTTCTGGGGACTAGCGGGGCTAACTCCTACAATGAGCAGTACTTC.

The table lists this clonotype with many counts. V and J are TRBV5-5 and TRBJ2-5; D remains unclear. The CDR3 totals 12 residues. V lost 4 bases to trimming and J lost 7 bases, with 11 bases between them. In germline, CDR1 is SGHKS, CDR2 YYEKEE (reference sequence). The chain's CDR3 is CASSLSTGTQYF. The CDR3 nucleotides are TGTGCCAGCAGCCTAAGCACTGGGACCCAGTACTTC.

The genes are TRBV24-1 and TRBJ2-3; TRBD1 matches 7 bases. The V and J ends lost 4 bases and 0 bases, in that order; junction bases with no gene match: 6. CDR3 length: 16 residues. The germline V gene has CDR1 KGHDR and CDR2 SFDVKD. The CDR3 DNA follows: TGTGCCACCAGTGACCCCGGGACAGAGAGCACAGATACGCAGTATTTT. Translation: CATSDPGTESTDTQYF.

Details on this clonotype: The germline gene is not matched at one end of the junction; a read error may be the cause. The chain couples TRBV24-1 to TRBJ2-4; weak D call: TRBD1 (5 bases). Germline CDR1 reads KGHDR; CDR2 reads SFDVKD. The CDR3 spans 13 residues. The CDR3 bases are TGTGTCACCAGTGGGGCCAATAGGGGCATTCAGTACTTC. Translated: CVTSGANRGIQYF.